This T cell receptor (beta chain) was found in a study of spatial heterogeneity in lung cancer. Background on the study: Sequencing of follow-up PBMC samples took place when they were available, at a median of approximately 26 months after resection. Sequence detection consistently recorded a greater number of beta-chain than alpha-chain sequences. The library had UMIs, and each TCR and UMI pair averaged more than ten raw reads.

This clonotype appeared many times. Sample time point: blood at routine non-recurrence follow-up after resection. Whole RNA came from tumor, nontumor lung or frozen PBMC and was sequenced without being sorted. This CDR3 is built from 13 residues. Trimming removed 6 bases from V and 5 bases from J, with 11 bases in between. Germline V gives CDR1 MNHEY, CDR2 SVGAGI. Individual TCR cDNA molecules each bore their own unique molecular identifier. TCRdb called the 5' RACE reads again in MiXCR, with one record for every CDR3 protein. The repertoire holds more than 25,000 distinct CDR3 sequences, with approximately 6% as singletons.

This rearrangement joins TRBV6-5 to TRBJ2-1; D gene uncertain. The TCR comes from a male donor with early-stage non-small cell lung cancer. The sample was PBMCs, taken at follow-up. In DNA form, the CDR3 reads TGTGCCAGCAGGGTCGGAGCCAACAATGAGCAGTTCTTC. Its protein product is CASRVGANNEQFF.